This is a list of T cell receptor beta chains from one sample in a study of blood T cell repertoires in COVID-19. Repertoires were generated with immunoSEQ multiplex PCR, while TCRdb's copy carries only in-frame clones and drops some. Here the sample spans approximately 140,000 clones, 87% being singletons. The source material was peripheral blood. Receptors originate from a middle-aged woman with acute or convalescent COVID-19. The CDR3 runs from the conserved cysteine through the conserved F or W. D genes are given only for firm matches. Some rows have no size entry. The others give once, few or many, or a class for an expanded clone.

j_call clone_size v_call d_call cdr3_aa cdr3_nt
TRBJ2-3 NA TRBV6-2/TRBV6-3 NA CASSLVRGVGTDTQYF TGTGCCAGCAGCCTTGTCAGGGGGGTCGGCACAGATACGCAGTATTTT
TRBJ2-7 NA TRBV12-5 NA CASGLRTRGYVYEQYF TGTGCTAGTGGTTTGCGGACGAGGGGGTACGTCTACGAGCAGTACTTC
TRBJ1-2 NA TRBV7-2 NA CASSTRTAYGYTF TGTGCCAGCAGCACAAGGACAGCCTATGGCTACACCTTC
TRBJ2-7 NA TRBV24-1 NA CATSDFYSSYEQYF TGTGCCACCAGTGATTTTTACAGCTCCTACGAGCAGTACTTC
TRBJ2-7 NA TRBV28 TRBD2 CATGTSGPYEQYF TGTGCCACCGGGACTAGCGGGCCCTACGAGCAGTACTTC
TRBJ1-5 NA TRBV4-2 NA CASSQEEAGQGQPQHF TGTGCCAGCAGCCAAGAAGAGGCAGGGCAGGGACAGCCCCAGCATTTT
TRBJ2-1 NA TRBV7-9 TRBD2 CASSLFGFSGGADEQFF TGTGCCAGCAGCTTATTTGGTTTTAGCGGGGGGGCCGATGAGCAGTTCTTC
TRBJ2-2 once TRBV18 TRBD1 CASSRQGDTGELFF TGTGCCAGCTCACGACAGGGGGATACCGGGGAGCTGTTTTTT
TRBJ2-3 NA TRBV6-4 TRBD2 CASPSGTSGSTGDTQYF TGTGCCAGTCCCAGTGGGACTAGCGGGAGCACCGGAGATACGCAGTATTTT
TRBJ2-5 NA TRBV12-5 NA CASNTAGGETQYF TGTGCTAGTAACACAGCCGGAGGGGAGACCCAGTACTTC
TRBJ2-7 NA TRBV28 NA CASTPSGSPSYEQYF TGTGCCAGCACCCCTTCGGGGTCCCCCTCCTACGAGCAGTACTTC
TRBJ1-2 NA TRBV10-3 NA CAISGTSNYGYTF TGTGCCATCAGCGGGACTTCTAACTATGGCTACACCTTC
TRBJ2-2 NA TRBV4-3 NA CASSQDSYTGELFF TGCGCCAGCAGCCAAGATAGTTACACCGGGGAGCTGTTTTTT
TRBJ2-1 NA TRBV12-3/TRBV12-4 NA CASSPGLEQFF TGTGCCAGCAGCCCGGGACTCGAGCAGTTCTTC
TRBJ2-2 NA TRBV7-7 NA CASSITHTSNTGELFF TGTGCCAGCAGCATCACACACACCTCGAACACCGGGGAGCTGTTTTTT
TRBJ1-5 NA TRBV7-2 TRBD1 CASSQTGGNSNQPQHF TGTGCCAGCAGCCAGACAGGGGGGAATAGCAATCAGCCCCAGCATTTT
TRBJ1-1 NA TRBV5-4 TRBD1 CASALGTGVMNTEAFF TGTGCCAGCGCGCTAGGGACAGGGGTCATGAACACTGAAGCTTTCTTT
TRBJ1-6 NA TRBV28 TRBD1 CASSFQDRQSSPLHF TGTGCCAGCAGCTTCCAGGACAGGCAAAGTTCACCCCTCCACTTT
TRBJ1-2 once TRBV27 NA CASQERAGNYGYTF TGTGCCTCGCAGGAGAGGGCTGGGAACTATGGCTACACCTTC
TRBJ1-5 NA TRBV5-6 NA CASSLWGRLLNQPQHF TGTGCCAGCAGCTTGTGGGGGCGGCTTTTGAATCAGCCCCAGCATTTT
TRBJ1-4 once TRBV29-1 NA CSVGSRGGFNEKLFF TGCAGCGTCGGGTCAAGGGGGGGCTTTAATGAAAAACTGTTTTTT
TRBJ1-1 NA TRBV18 NA CASSVRVGDTEAFF TGTGCCAGCTCCGTACGCGTCGGGGACACTGAAGCTTTCTTT
TRBJ2-5 NA TRBV27 NA CASSLIGSRLSETQYF TGTGCCAGCAGTTTGATCGGGAGCCGCCTTAGCGAGACCCAGTACTTC
TRBJ2-1 NA TRBV6-5 NA CASSPTGYNEQFF TGTGCCAGCTCCCCGACAGGATACAATGAGCAGTTCTTC
TRBJ1-2 once TRBV7-3 NA CASSFLTGDGYTF TGTGCCAGCAGCTTTTTAACGGGGGACGGCTACACCTTC
TRBJ1-3 NA TRBV6-5 NA CASSYSRHFSGNTIYF TGTGCCAGCAGTTACTCTAGACATTTCTCTGGAAACACCATATATTTT
TRBJ2-3 NA TRBV5-1 TRBD2 CASTLGSGTSGTDTQYF TGCGCCAGCACACTCGGATCCGGGACTAGCGGCACAGATACGCAGTATTTT
TRBJ2-1 NA TRBV19 NA CASSIPFTEGNEQFF TGTGCCAGTAGTATTCCTTTCACAGAAGGCAATGAGCAGTTCTTC
TRBJ2-1 NA TRBV4-2 NA CASSQEGGPYNEQFF TGTGCCAGCAGCCAAGAGGGGGGACCCTACAATGAGCAGTTCTTC
TRBJ1-1 NA TRBV18 TRBD1 CASSPQGQGRTEAFF TGTGCCAGCTCACCACAAGGACAGGGTCGGACTGAAGCTTTCTTT
TRBJ1-2 NA TRBV19 NA CASSVSNYGYTF TGTGCCAGTAGTGTGTCGAACTATGGCTACACCTTC
TRBJ1-2 NA TRBV7-9 TRBD1 CASSYSPLLQGNGGYTF TGTGCCAGCAGCTATAGCCCCTTACTACAGGGGAATGGTGGCTACACCTTC
TRBJ2-1 NA TRBV5-1 TRBD1 CASSSLGQGLYNEQFF TGCGCCAGCAGCTCCTTAGGACAGGGTCTGTACAATGAGCAGTTCTTC
TRBJ2-7 few TRBV10-3 TRBD2 CAIKTSGTYEQYF TGTGCCATCAAAACTAGCGGAACCTACGAGCAGTACTTC
TRBJ1-2 NA TRBV19 NA CASSLLAPVGSLYGYTF TGTGCCAGTAGTCTCTTAGCCCCGGTCGGATCCCTCTATGGCTACACCTTC
TRBJ2-3 NA TRBV7-9 TRBD2 CASSLSGGALDTQYF TGTGCCAGCAGCCTCAGCGGGGGGGCCTTAGATACGCAGTATTTT
TRBJ2-2 NA TRBV3-1/TRBV3-2 NA CASSHRGTGELFF TGTGCCAGCAGCCACCGAGGGACCGGGGAGCTGTTTTTT
TRBJ2-2 few TRBV24-1 TRBD2 CATSDPGTSGTGELFF TGTGCCACCAGTGATCCCGGGACTAGCGGAACCGGGGAGCTGTTTTTT
TRBJ2-7 NA TRBV6-6 TRBD1 CASSYLPGGTYEQYF TGTGCCAGCAGTTACCTTCCAGGGGGCACCTACGAGCAGTACTTC